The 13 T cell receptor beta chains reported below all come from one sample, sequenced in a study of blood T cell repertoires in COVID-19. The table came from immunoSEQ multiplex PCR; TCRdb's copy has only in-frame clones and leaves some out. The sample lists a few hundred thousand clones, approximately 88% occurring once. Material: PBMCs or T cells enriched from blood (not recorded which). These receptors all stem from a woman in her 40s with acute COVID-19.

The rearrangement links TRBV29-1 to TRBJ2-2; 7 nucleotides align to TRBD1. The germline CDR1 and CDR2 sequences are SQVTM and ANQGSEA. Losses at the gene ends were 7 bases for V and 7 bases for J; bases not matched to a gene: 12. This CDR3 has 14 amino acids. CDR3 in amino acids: CSAMTGPINGELFF. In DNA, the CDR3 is TGCAGCGCTATGACAGGGCCGATCAACGGGGAGCTGTTTTTT.

Here the CDR3 reads CASSLVTGGPKTTQHF. The CDR3 coding sequence is TGTGCCAGCAGCTTAGTGACAGGGGGCCCGAAAACAACCCAGCATTTT. The J gene is TRBJ1-5, the V gene TRBV7-2; 10 bases are a match to TRBD1. Looked up from germline, CDR1 is SGHTA and CDR2 is FQGNSA. The trim removed 1 base at V and 11 bases at J, leaving 11 bases unmatched. The CDR3 contains 16 residues.

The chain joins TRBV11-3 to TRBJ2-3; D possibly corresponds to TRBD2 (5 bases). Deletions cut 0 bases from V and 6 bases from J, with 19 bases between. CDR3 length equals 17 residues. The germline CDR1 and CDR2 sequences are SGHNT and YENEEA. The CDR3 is CASSLEGSGSGPDTQYF. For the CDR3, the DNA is TGTGCCAGCAGCTTAGAGGGCAGCGGCTCCGGCCCGGATACGCAGTATTTT.

The CDR3 sequence is CAISGAGLYEQYF. The CDR3 DNA is TGTGCCATCAGTGGGGCAGGGCTTTACGAGCAGTACTTC. This chain uses TRBV10-3 with TRBJ2-7; D possibly corresponds to TRBD1 (5 bases). The V gene lost 4 bases and the J gene lost 4 bases, with 11 bases spanning the gap. The CDR3 spans 13 residues. Germline V gene sequence: CDR1 ENHRY, CDR2 SYGVKD.

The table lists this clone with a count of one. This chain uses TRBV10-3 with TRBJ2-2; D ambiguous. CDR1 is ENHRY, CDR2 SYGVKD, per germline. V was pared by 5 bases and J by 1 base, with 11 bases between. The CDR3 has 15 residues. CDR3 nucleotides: TGTGCCATCAGTCCTGACGGGTTGAACACCGGGGAGCTGTTTTTT. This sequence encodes CAISPDGLNTGELFF.

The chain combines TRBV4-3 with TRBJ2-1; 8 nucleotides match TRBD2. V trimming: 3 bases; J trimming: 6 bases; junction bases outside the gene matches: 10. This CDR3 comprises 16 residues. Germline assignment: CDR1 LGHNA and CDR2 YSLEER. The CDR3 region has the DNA TGCGCCAGCAGCCATCCCGGGACTAGGCGCTTCAATGAGCAGTTCTTC. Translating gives CASSHPGTRRFNEQFF.

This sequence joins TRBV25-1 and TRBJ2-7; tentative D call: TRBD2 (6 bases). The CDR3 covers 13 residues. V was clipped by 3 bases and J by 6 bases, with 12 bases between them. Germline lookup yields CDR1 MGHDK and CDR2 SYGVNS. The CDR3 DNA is TGTGCCAGCAGTGAGCGGGGAAGGGTCGAGCAGTACGTC. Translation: CASSERGRVEQYV.

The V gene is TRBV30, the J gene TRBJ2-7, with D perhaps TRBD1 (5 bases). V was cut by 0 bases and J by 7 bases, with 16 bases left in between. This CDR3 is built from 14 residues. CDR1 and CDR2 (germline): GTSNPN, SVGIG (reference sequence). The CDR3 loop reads CAWSVGAPLGEQYF. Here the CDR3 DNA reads TGTGCCTGGAGTGTAGGGGCCCCCCTTGGGGAGCAGTACTTC.

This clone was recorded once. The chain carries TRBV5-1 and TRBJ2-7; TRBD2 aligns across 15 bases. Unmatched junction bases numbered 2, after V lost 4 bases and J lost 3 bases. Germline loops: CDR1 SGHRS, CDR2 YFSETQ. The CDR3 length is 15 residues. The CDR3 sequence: CASSEGLAGGYEQYF. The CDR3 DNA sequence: TGCGCCAGCAGCGAGGGACTAGCGGGGGGCTACGAGCAGTACTTC.

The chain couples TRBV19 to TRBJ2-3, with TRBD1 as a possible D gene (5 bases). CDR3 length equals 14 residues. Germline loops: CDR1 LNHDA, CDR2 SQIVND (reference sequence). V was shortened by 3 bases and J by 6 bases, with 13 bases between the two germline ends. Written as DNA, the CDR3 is TGTGCCAGTAGTATCCAGGGCCCGCGGGATACGCAGTATTTT. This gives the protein CASSIQGPRDTQYF.

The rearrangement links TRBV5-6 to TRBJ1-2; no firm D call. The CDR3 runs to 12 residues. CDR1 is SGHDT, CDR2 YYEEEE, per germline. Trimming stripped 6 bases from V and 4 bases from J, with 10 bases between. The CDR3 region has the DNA TGTGCCAGCACTGGCGGAGTCTATGGCTACACCTTC. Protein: CASTGGVYGYTF.

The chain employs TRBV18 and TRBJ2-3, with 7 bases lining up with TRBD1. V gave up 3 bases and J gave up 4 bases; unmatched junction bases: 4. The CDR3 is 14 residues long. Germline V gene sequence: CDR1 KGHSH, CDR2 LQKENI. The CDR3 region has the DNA TGTGCCAGCTCACCCGGGACAGCCCCAGATACGCAGTATTTT. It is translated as CASSPGTAPDTQYF.

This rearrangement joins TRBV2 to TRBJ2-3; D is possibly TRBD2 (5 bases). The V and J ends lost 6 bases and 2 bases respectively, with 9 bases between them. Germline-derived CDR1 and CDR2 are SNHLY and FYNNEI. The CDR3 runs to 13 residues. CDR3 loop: CASRAGVTDTQYF. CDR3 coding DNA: TGTGCCAGCAGGGCCGGGGTCACAGATACGCAGTATTTT.